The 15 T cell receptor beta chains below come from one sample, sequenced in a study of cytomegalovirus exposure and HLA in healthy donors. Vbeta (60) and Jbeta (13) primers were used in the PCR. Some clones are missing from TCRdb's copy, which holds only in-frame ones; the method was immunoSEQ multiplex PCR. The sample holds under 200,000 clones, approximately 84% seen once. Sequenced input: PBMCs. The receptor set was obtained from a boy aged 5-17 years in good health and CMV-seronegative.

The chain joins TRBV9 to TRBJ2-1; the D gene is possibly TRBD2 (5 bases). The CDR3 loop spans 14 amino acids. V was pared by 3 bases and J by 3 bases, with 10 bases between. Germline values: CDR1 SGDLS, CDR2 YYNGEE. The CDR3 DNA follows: TGTGCCAGCAGCGCCGTCCGGGACTACAATGAGCAGTTCTTC. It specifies CASSAVRDYNEQFF.

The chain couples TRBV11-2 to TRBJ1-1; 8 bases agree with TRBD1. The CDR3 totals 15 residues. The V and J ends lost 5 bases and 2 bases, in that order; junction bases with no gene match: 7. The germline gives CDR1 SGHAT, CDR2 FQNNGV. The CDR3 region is CASSPSTGVNTEAFF. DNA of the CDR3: TGTGCCAGCAGCCCCTCGACAGGGGTAAACACTGAAGCTTTCTTT.

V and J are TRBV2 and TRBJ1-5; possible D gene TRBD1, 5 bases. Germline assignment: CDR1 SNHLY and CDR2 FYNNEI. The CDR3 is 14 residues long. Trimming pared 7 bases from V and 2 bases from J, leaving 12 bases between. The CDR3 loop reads CASKRGLGNQPQHF. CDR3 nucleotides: TGTGCCAGCAAAAGGGGACTAGGCAATCAGCCCCAGCATTTT.

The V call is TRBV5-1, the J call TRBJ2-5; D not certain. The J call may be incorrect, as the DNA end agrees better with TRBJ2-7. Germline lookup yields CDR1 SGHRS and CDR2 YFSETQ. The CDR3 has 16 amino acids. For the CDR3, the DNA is TGCGCCAGCAGCTTGGCCCTTCCCGCAATTCTAGACGAGCAGTACTTC. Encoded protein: CASSLALPAILDEQYF.

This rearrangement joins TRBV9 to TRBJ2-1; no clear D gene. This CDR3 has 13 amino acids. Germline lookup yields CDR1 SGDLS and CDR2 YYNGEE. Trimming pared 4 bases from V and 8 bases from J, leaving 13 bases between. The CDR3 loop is CASSPIANDEQFF. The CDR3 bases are TGTGCCAGCAGCCCCATAGCAAACGATGAGCAGTTCTTC. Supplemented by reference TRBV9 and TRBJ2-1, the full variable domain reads DSGVTQTPKHLITATGQRVTLRCSPRSGDLSVYWYQQSLDQGLQFLIQYYNGEERAKGNILERFSAQQFPDLHSELNLSSLELGDSALYFCASSPIANDEQFFGPGTRLTVL.

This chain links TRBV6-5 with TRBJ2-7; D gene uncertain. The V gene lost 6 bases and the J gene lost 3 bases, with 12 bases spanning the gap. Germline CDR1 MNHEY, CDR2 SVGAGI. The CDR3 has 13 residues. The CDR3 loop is CASRSTLNYEQYF. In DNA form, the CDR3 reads TGTGCCAGCAGATCGACTCTAAACTACGAGCAGTACTTC.

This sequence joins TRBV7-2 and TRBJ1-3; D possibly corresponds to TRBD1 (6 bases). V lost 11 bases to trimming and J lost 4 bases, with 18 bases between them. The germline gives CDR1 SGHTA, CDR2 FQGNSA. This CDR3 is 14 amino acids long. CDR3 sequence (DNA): TGTGCCTTCAGCCCCGACAGGCTCGGAAACACCATATATTTT. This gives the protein CAFSPDRLGNTIYF. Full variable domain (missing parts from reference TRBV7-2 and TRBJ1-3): GAGVSQSPSNKVTEKGKDVELRCDPISGHTALYWYRQSLGQGLEFLIYFQGNSAPDKSGLPSDRFSAERTGGSVSTLTIQRTQQEDSAVYLCAFSPDRLGNTIYFGEGSWLTVV.

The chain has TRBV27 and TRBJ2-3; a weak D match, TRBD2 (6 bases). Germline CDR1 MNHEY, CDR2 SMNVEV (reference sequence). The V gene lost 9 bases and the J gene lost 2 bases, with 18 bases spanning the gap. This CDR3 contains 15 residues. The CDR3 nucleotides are TGTGCCAGTTGGGGTATAGCGGTCTTCACAGATACGCAGTATTTT. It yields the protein CASWGIAVFTDTQYF.

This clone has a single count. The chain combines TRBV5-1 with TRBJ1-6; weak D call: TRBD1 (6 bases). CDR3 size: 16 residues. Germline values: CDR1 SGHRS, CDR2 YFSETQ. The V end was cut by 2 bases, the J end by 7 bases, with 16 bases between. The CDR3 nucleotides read TGCGCCAGCAGCTTAGGGGGACCGCATGGGAATTCACCCCTCCACTTT. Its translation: CASSLGGPHGNSPLHF.

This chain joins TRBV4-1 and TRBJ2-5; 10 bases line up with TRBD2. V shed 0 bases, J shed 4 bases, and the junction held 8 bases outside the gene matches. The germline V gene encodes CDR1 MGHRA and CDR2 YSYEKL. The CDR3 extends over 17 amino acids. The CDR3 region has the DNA TGCGCCAGCAGCCAAGAAGGAGCGGGGGGGCCCTTAGAGACCCAGTACTTC. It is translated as CASSQEGAGGPLETQYF.

Here the CDR3 reads CASQGQAGLEAFF. In DNA, the CDR3 is TGTGCCAGTCAAGGACAGGCTGGACTTGAAGCTTTCTTT. The rearrangement links TRBV18 to TRBJ1-1, with 7 bases aligning to TRBD1. This CDR3 has 13 residues. In germline, CDR1 is KGHSH, CDR2 LQKENI. The trim removed 9 bases at V and 7 bases at J, leaving 11 bases unmatched.

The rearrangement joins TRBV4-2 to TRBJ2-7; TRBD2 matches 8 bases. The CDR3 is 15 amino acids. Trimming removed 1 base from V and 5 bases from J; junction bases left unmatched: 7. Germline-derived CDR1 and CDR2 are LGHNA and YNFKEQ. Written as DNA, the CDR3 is TGTGCCAGCAGCCAAGTGGAGAGCGGGGGAGACGAGCAGTACTTC. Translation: CASSQVESGGDEQYF.

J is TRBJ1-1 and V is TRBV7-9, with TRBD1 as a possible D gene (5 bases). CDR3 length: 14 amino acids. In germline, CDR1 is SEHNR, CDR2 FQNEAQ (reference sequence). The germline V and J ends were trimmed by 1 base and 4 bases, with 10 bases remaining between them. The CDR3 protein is CASSLVARGTEAFF. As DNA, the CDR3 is TGTGCCAGCAGCTTAGTCGCAAGGGGCACTGAAGCTTTCTTT.

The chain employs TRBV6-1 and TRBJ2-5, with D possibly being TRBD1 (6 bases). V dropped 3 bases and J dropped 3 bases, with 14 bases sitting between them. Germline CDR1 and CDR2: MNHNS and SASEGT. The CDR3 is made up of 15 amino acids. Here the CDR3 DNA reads TGTGCCAGCAGTGACACTCAGGGGTTTAAAGAGACCCAGTACTTC. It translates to CASSDTQGFKETQYF.

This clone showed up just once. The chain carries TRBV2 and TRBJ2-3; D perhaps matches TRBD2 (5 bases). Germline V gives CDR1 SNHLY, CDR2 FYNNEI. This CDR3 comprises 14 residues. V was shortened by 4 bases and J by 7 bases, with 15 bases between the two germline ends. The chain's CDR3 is CASSGTAKHHTQYF. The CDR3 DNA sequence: TGTGCCAGCAGTGGGACTGCGAAGCATCATACGCAGTATTTT.